The sequence of this T cell receptor (beta chain) was determined in a study of CD4 T cells in relation to SARS-CoV-2 and coronaviruses. To note about this clone: What it binds is unknown.

Method: immunoSEQ multiplex PCR; TCRdb's copy keeps in-frame clones and lacks some. The data show 65,000 or so clones, approximately 94% seen once. Unexposed donor CD4+ T cells date from about 2010-2018, before the COVID-19 pandemic. Whole-study results and caveats: Culture-expanded clones reflect memory recall rather than primary priming during culture. This crossreactivity analysis covered spike protein alone, no other viral proteins.

CDR3 length equals 15 residues. Germline CDR1 and CDR2: ENHRY and SYGVKD. Between the trimmed V and J ends, which lost 4 bases and 2 bases, there was a span of 13 bases. The rearrangement joins TRBV10-3 to TRBJ2-3; the D gene is possibly TRBD2 (6 bases). The sequence came from a human donor in good health. Sequenced input: naive CD4+ T cells from PBMCs. Indicated subset: naive CD4+ T cells isolated by negative enrichment. The chain's CDR3 is CAISAMGGTTDTQYF. The CDR3 coding sequence is TGTGCCATCAGTGCGATGGGCGGGACCACAGATACGCAGTATTTT.